The 9 T cell receptor beta chains listed next were all sequenced from one sample in a study of beta chain features in type 1 diabetes. Every bit of the isolated RNA underwent reverse transcription, so sequencing read expressed TCRB transcripts. The method was immunoSEQ multiplex PCR; TCRdb's version includes in-frame clones alone and lacks a portion of them. The sample gives fewer than 900,000 clones, 15% to 20% of which show up once; 0.02% to 0.025% is in the top ten. Sequenced: naive CD4+ T cells from blood. All receptors derive from a woman in her late teens or twenties in good health.

This clone was counted ten times or more. V usage is TRBV10-3 and J usage is TRBJ2-1, with D perhaps TRBD1 (5 bases). The ends were cut back, 1 base at V and 5 bases at J, with 9 bases in the middle. Germline assignment: CDR1 ENHRY and CDR2 SYGVKD. CDR3 size: 14 residues. The CDR3 nucleotides are TGTGCCATCAGTGAGTGGACAAGCAACAATGAGCAGTTCTTC. It codes for CAISEWTSNNEQFF.

This clone has more than one count but fewer than ten. The chain links TRBV15 to TRBJ2-7; 10 nucleotides agree with TRBD2. The CDR3 extends over 16 amino acids. Per germline, CDR1 LNHNV and CDR2 YYDKDF (reference sequence). The junction had 4 bases not matched to a gene; V was cut back by 0 bases and J by 2 bases. CDR3 sequence (DNA): TGTGCCACCAGCAGAGACCCTACTAGCGGGGCCTACGAGCAGTACTTC. Amino acids: CATSRDPTSGAYEQYF.

The chain recombines TRBV5-1 with TRBJ2-5; no definite D call. Deletions cut 0 bases from V and 7 bases from J, with 13 bases between. This CDR3 spans 14 amino acids. Looked up from germline, CDR1 is SGHRS and CDR2 is YFSETQ. This CDR3 reads CASSLVGLTRTQYF. The CDR3 DNA sequence: TGCGCCAGCAGCTTGGTCGGCCTCACGCGGACCCAGTACTTC.

This clone came up a few times. The chain employs TRBV7-9 and TRBJ1-4; perhaps TRBD1 as D (6 bases). The CDR3 contains 13 residues. V lost 5 bases, J lost 8 bases, and 12 bases lay in between. The V gene's germline CDR1 is SEHNR and CDR2 FQNEAQ (reference sequence). The CDR3, as DNA: TGTGCCAGCAGCCGAGGGGGGTACGAAAAACTGTTTTTT. It codes for CASSRGGYEKLFF.

This chain joins TRBV25-1 and TRBJ1-4; no firm D call. Germline CDR1 reads MGHDK; CDR2 reads SYGVNS. Trimming shortened V by 3 bases and J by 5 bases, and 10 bases separated the two germline ends. The CDR3 is 14 residues long. The chain's CDR3 is CASSDIGRNEKLFF. CDR3 nucleotides: TGTGCCAGCAGTGATATCGGACGAAATGAAAAACTGTTTTTT.

The chain combines TRBV5-4 with TRBJ2-7; TRBD2 agrees at 7 bases. Trimming removed 5 bases from V and 6 bases from J; junction bases left unmatched: 11. There are 14 residues in the CDR3. Germline CDR1 SGHNT, CDR2 YYREEE (reference sequence). CDR3 sequence: CASSLVARESEQYF. The CDR3 DNA reads TGTGCCAGCAGTCTCGTTGCGCGGGAGAGCGAGCAGTACTTC.

CDR3 residues: CASSLPGLANEQYF. DNA for the CDR3: TGCGCCAGCAGCTTACCGGGACTAGCGAACGAGCAGTACTTC. This chain uses TRBV5-1 with TRBJ2-5; TRBD2 matches 10 bases. The assigned J gene may be wrong: the sequence end matches TRBJ2-7 better. The CDR3 totals 14 residues. From germline, CDR1 is SGHRS and CDR2 YFSETQ.

This chain joins TRBV5-1 and TRBJ2-3, with D uncertain. V was cut by 5 bases and J by 0 bases, with 16 bases left in between. Germline CDR1 and CDR2: SGHRS and YFSETQ. The length of the CDR3 is 16 residues. The CDR3 here is CASSWTETMSTDTQYF. The CDR3 nucleotides read TGCGCCAGCAGTTGGACCGAGACAATGAGCACAGATACGCAGTATTTT.

The CDR3 nucleotides are TGTGCCAGCAGTTACGCAGGGATCGACTACGAGCAGTACTTC. Translation: CASSYAGIDYEQYF. The V and J genes are TRBV6-6 and TRBJ2-7; TRBD1 is a possible D gene (5 bases). The CDR3 runs to 14 residues. The V gene's germline CDR1 is MNHNY and CDR2 SVGAGI (reference sequence). The V end was cut by 2 bases, the J end by 3 bases, with 11 bases between.